This entry describes one T cell receptor beta chain. As yet, its antigen is unknown. This entry is derived from a study of cytomegalovirus exposure and HLA in healthy donors. As for the study in general: Most donors, about 77% of over 350 genotyped, fell in the Caucasian-associated ancestry cluster.

Study-wide results and caveats: Researchers reported that a few CMV-associated chains were confirmed in vitro as CMV antigen-specific. In a later analysis, V- and J-gene trimming of beta chains associated with a DCLRE1C missense variant, replicated independently.

60 Vbeta and 13 Jbeta primers were used in PCR. Assay: immunoSEQ multiplex PCR; the TCRdb copy retains only in-frame clones and omits some. Of some 110,000 clones listed, roughly 75% are singletons. Trimming removed 2 bases from V and 7 bases from J, with 12 bases in between. The length of the CDR3 is 13 residues. The V gene's germline CDR1 is GTSNPN and CDR2 SVGIG (reference sequence). What was sequenced was PBMCs. The TCR comes from a woman in her forties in good health and CMV-seronegative. The chain employs TRBV30 and TRBJ1-5; weak D call: TRBD1 (5 bases). The CDR3: CAWSMSGGQPQHF. The CDR3 nucleotides are TGTGCCTGGAGTATGAGCGGGGGGCAGCCCCAGCATTTT. The variable domain in full, completed from reference TRBV30 and TRBJ1-5, reads SQTIHQWPATLVQPVGSPLSLECTVEGTSNPNLYWYRQAAGRGLQLLFYSVGIGQISSEVPQNLSASRPQDRQFILSSKKLLLSDSGFYLCAWSMSGGQPQHFGDGTRLSIL.